This record covers a single TCR beta chain. Its antigen is undetermined. MiXCR, run by TCRdb on the RT-PCR reads, gives a single entry per CDR3 protein. The sample records roughly 760,000 distinct CDR3 sequences, around 20% being singletons. This sample is part of a study of response to subunit inactivated influenza vaccine. Findings and caveats of the study: The authors offered the suggestion that each seasonal influenza vaccination recruits few new T cells.

The CDR3 loop spans 14 amino acids. CDR1 and CDR2 (germline): WSHSY, SAAADI. Trimming removed 4 bases at V and 3 bases at J, with 12 bases between. The V gene is TRBV10-2, the J gene TRBJ1-1; TRBD1 might be the D (6 bases). This clonotype was obtained from a man aged 50 to 60 who received an inactivated influenza vaccine. The sequencing used PBMCs from blood, collected around 5 days after vaccination. The CDR3, as DNA: TGCGCCAGCAGTGTAGCGGGGGCTGACACTGAAGCTTTCTTT. It yields the protein CASSVAGADTEAFF.